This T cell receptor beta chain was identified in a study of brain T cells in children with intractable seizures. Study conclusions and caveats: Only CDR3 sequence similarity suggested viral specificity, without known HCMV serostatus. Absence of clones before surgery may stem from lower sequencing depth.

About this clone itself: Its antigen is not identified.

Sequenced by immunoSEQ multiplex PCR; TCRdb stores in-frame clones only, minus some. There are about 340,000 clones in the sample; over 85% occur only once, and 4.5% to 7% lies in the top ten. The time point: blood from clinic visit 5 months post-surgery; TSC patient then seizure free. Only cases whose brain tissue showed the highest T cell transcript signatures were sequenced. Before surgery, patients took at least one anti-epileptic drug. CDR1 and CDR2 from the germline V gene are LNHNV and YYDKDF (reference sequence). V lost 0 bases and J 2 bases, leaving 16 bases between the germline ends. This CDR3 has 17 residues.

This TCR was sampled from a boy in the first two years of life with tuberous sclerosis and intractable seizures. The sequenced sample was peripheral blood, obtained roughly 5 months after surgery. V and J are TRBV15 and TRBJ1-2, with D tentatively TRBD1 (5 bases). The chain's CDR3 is CATSRDQGTGQNYGYTF. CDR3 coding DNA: TGTGCCACCAGCAGAGATCAAGGTACCGGACAAAACTATGGCTACACCTTC. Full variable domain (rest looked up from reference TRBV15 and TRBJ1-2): DAMVIQNPRYQVTQFGKPVTLSCSQTLNHNVMYWYQQKSSQAPKLLFHYYDKDFNNEADTPDNFQSRRPNTSFCFLDIRSPGLGDTAMYLCATSRDQGTGQNYGYTFGSGTRLTVV.